Reported below is one T cell receptor beta chain. There are 16 residues in the CDR3. The junction had 17 bases not matched to a gene; V was cut back by 4 bases and J by 14 bases. Per the germline V gene, CDR1 is MNHEY and CDR2 is SVGEGT. The data are from a study of blood T cell repertoires in COVID-19. The repertoire was sequenced with immunoSEQ multiplex PCR; TCRdb's copy has only in-frame clones and lacks some. The sample has over 150,000 clones, about 88% seen once. The sequencing sample was made of peripheral blood. V is TRBV6-2 or TRBV6-3 and J is TRBJ2-2, with 9 bases identical to TRBD1. The clonotype originates from a man between 60 and 75 years old with COVID-19, enrolled during active disease. The CDR3 sequence: CASSFPTPPTGGILFF. In DNA, the CDR3 is TGTGCCAGCAGTTTCCCAACCCCCCCGACAGGGGGTATACTGTTTTTT.